The 14 T cell receptor beta chains in this list originate from one sample, sequenced in a study of shared clonotypes between healthy human individuals (dated by TCRdb to between 2020 and 2021). The receptor library was made with the immunoSEQ multiplex PCR assay. This is the immuneACCESS table as TCRdb keeps it, with only in-frame sequences that have V and J called. A part of the clones is gone; compared with another copy, unresolved V genes explain less than half, and the rest is unexplained. The sample contains 1,500,000 or so clones, over 95% of them found a single time. Of the sample, approximately 1.1% falls within the top ten clones. The sample consisted of naive CD4+ T cells sorted from blood. The cell subset or site tag for this specimen amounts to: CD45RA+ positively selected. These receptors were collected from a man under 40 in good health.

As to this clone: Relative to the germline gene, one junction end is altered; a read error may explain this. This chain connects TRBV11-3 to TRBJ2-5, with TRBD1 identical over 11 bases. This CDR3 has 15 residues. CDR1 and CDR2 from the germline V gene are SGHNT and YENEEA. This CDR3 reads CASSLGTGGAKTQYF. The CDR3 DNA reads TGTGCCAGCAGTTTAGGGACAGGGGGTGCAAAGACCCAGTACTTC.

The V gene is TRBV5-4, the J gene TRBJ2-1, with 11 nucleotides matching TRBD2. The CDR3 sequence is 16 residues long. The germline gives CDR1 SGHNT, CDR2 YYREEE (reference sequence). V shed 3 bases, J shed 5 bases, and the junction held 7 bases outside the gene matches. CDR3: CASSSTSGSRNNEQFF. For the CDR3, the DNA is TGTGCCAGCAGCTCTACTAGCGGGAGTAGAAACAATGAGCAGTTCTTC. The variable domain in full, with the rest retrieved from reference TRBV5-4 and TRBJ2-1, is ETGVTQSPTHLIKTRGQQVTLRCSSQSGHNTVSWYQQALGQGPQFIFQYYREEENGRGNFPPRFSGLQFPNYSSELNVNALELDDSALYLCASSSTSGSRNNEQFFGPGTRLTVL.

About this clone: Other DNA sequences within the sample encode an identical CDR3. The V and J genes are TRBV7-6 and TRBJ2-5, with 7 bases aligning to TRBD1. Per the germline V gene, CDR1 is SGHVS and CDR2 is FNYEAQ. The trim removed 6 bases at V and 5 bases at J, leaving 3 bases unmatched. The CDR3 extends over 12 amino acids. CDR3 nucleotide sequence: TGTGCCAGCAGTCAAGGGGGCGAGACCCAGTACTTC. Its protein is CASSQGGETQYF.

V and J are TRBV28 and TRBJ1-5; perhaps TRBD1 as D (5 bases). The length of the CDR3 is 15 residues. V lost 7 bases, J lost 7 bases, and 20 bases lay in between. The germline V gene encodes CDR1 MDHEN and CDR2 SYDVKM. CDR3 DNA sequence: TGTGCCAGCATGGGGGATAGGTTGATGACACAGCCCCAGCATTTT. Translated: CASMGDRLMTQPQHF.

The chain carries TRBV27 and TRBJ2-7, with 7 nucleotides matching TRBD2. CDR1 is MNHEY, CDR2 SMNVEV, per germline (reference sequence). The CDR3 totals 12 residues. Trimming removed 5 bases from V and 9 bases from J; junction bases left unmatched: 7. CDR3 protein: CASSHSSGGQYF. The DNA for the CDR3 is TGTGCCAGCAGTCACTCATCGGGGGGGCAGTACTTC.

The V call is TRBV9, the J call TRBJ2-3; 7 bases match TRBD2. The CDR3 is made up of 15 amino acids. CDR1 and CDR2 from the germline V gene are SGDLS and YYNGEE. V dropped 3 bases and J dropped 3; count of bases not matched to a gene: 7. The CDR3 reads CASSAYKAGTDTQYF. The DNA for the CDR3 is TGTGCCAGCAGCGCCTATAAAGCGGGGACAGATACGCAGTATTTT. The whole variable domain, filled in from reference TRBV9 and TRBJ2-3, reads DSGVTQTPKHLITATGQRVTLRCSPRSGDLSVYWYQQSLDQGLQFLIQYYNGEERAKGNILERFSAQQFPDLHSELNLSSLELGDSALYFCASSAYKAGTDTQYFGPGTRLTVL.

The chain employs TRBV9 and TRBJ2-7, with D possibly being TRBD1 or TRBD2 (5 bases each). There are 14 residues in the CDR3. V was trimmed by 3 bases and J by 3 bases, leaving 13 bases between them. CDR1 is SGDLS, CDR2 YYNGEE, per germline. The CDR3 nucleotides read TGTGCCAGCAGCGGCACCGGGACGATCTACGAGCAGTACTTC. Translating it yields CASSGTGTIYEQYF.

As concerns this clone: The sample has other DNA sequences that encode this CDR3 too. The V call is TRBV29-1, the J call TRBJ2-3; maybe TRBD2 (5 bases). V dropped 3 bases and J dropped 3 bases, with 7 bases sitting between them. The CDR3 runs to 12 residues. Germline V CDR1 and CDR2: SQVTM, ANQGSEA. CDR3 DNA sequence: TGCAGCGTTGATGAGGGAACAGATACGCAGTATTTT. This translates into CSVDEGTDTQYF.

This sequence joins TRBV5-5 and TRBJ2-3; D not resolved. Germline lookup yields CDR1 SGHKS and CDR2 YYEKEE (reference sequence). The CDR3 covers 14 residues. V lost 1 base, J lost 5 bases, and 11 bases lay in between. CDR3 amino acids: CASSLSLSVDTQYF. The CDR3 nucleotides read TGTGCCAGCAGCTTGTCACTATCGGTAGATACGCAGTATTTT.

As regards this clone: Other DNA sequences in this specimen translate into the identical CDR3. J is TRBJ2-3 and V is TRBV9; 10 nucleotides agree with TRBD2. Germline CDR1 and CDR2: SGDLS and YYNGEE. V lost 0 bases and J lost 3; bases outside the gene matches: 4. The CDR3 has 16 residues. The CDR3 sequence: CASSVATSGLTDTQYF. As DNA, the CDR3 is TGTGCCAGCAGCGTAGCGACTAGCGGGCTGACAGATACGCAGTATTTT.

V and J are TRBV2 and TRBJ2-2, with 11 bases fitting TRBD1. CDR1 and CDR2 from the germline V gene are SNHLY and FYNNEI. The J segment lost 6 bases and the V segment lost 5 bases, leaving 2 bases of the junction unmatched. The CDR3 is 14 residues long. This CDR3 reads CASSRDRGAGELFF. DNA for the CDR3: TGTGCCAGCAGTCGGGACAGGGGGGCCGGGGAGCTGTTTTTT.

This clone appeared once. The chain employs TRBV7-3 and TRBJ2-1; tentatively, D is TRBD2 (5 bases). V gave up 2 bases and J gave up 7 bases, with 12 bases separating them. There are 14 residues in the CDR3. The germline V gene encodes CDR1 SGHTA and CDR2 FQGTGA. CDR3 protein: CASSLSRGSNEQFF. The CDR3 DNA is TGTGCCAGCAGCTTATCCCGGGGATCGAATGAGCAGTTCTTC.

The chain combines TRBV20-1 with TRBJ2-1, with D uncertain. V lost 7 bases to trimming and J lost 6 bases, with 7 bases between them. The CDR3 spans 10 residues. Germline-derived CDR1 and CDR2 are DFQATT and SNEGSKA (reference sequence). The CDR3 spells CSVSPNEQFF. Here the CDR3 DNA reads TGCAGTGTGAGCCCCAATGAGCAGTTCTTC.

As for this clone: At the DNA level, this CDR3 is encoded by other sequences in the same sample as well. The chain couples TRBV2 to TRBJ2-7, with 7 positions matching TRBD1. Germline values: CDR1 SNHLY, CDR2 FYNNEI. The CDR3 is 14 amino acids. Trimming at V came to 6 bases and at J to 0 bases, leaving 5 bases not matched to a gene. The CDR3 DNA reads TGTGCCAGCAGCGAACAGGGGTCCTCCTACGAGCAGTACTTC. Translation gives CASSEQGSSYEQYF.